The present entry profiles one T cell receptor (beta chain) with its context. The sample belongs to a study of regulatory T cells in long-lasting Graves disease. Building of the TCR beta libraries involved iRepertoire HTBI primers and Arm-PCR of CDR3 regions. TCRdb reprocessed the multiplex PCR reads via MiXCR and lists one record per CDR3 protein. The sample lists roughly 360,000 distinct CDR3 sequences, over 9.5% occurring once. Time point defined: newly diagnosed GD, antithyroid drugs for less than 3 months. PBMCs provided the RNA from which the TCR library was made. Each of the patients was recruited from an endocrinology department situated in Xi'an, China. The same data also contributed to another study, on T cells in Graves' hyperthyroidism and ophthalmopathy. Per that study: In patients aged 18 to 65, hyperthyroidism was newly diagnosed, with duration under 2 months. The HTBI primer set served for first-round RT-PCR of the TCR CDR3.

The receptor's source is a young woman with Graves disease. Sequenced material: peripheral blood mononuclear cells (PBMCs), taken at new diagnosis, from a patient treated with antithyroid drugs.

Here the CDR3 DNA reads TGTGCCAGCAGCTTCTACGCGGGAGCCGAGATCACCGGGGAGCTGTTTTTT. Translated, it gives CASSFYAGAEITGELFF. The chain links TRBV5-6 to TRBJ2-2, with TRBD2 matching over 7 bases. Trimming at V came to 2 bases and at J to 4 bases, leaving 11 bases not matched to a gene. There are 17 residues in the CDR3. Germline CDR1 and CDR2: SGHDT and YYEEEE. The full variable domain, in which reference TRBV5-6 and TRBJ2-2 provide the parts outside the CDR3, is DAGVTQSPTHLIKTRGQQVTLRCSPKSGHDTVSWYQQALGQGPQFIFQYYEEEERQRGNFPDRFSGHQFPNYSSELNVNALLLGDSALYLCASSFYAGAEITGELFFGEGSRLTVL.